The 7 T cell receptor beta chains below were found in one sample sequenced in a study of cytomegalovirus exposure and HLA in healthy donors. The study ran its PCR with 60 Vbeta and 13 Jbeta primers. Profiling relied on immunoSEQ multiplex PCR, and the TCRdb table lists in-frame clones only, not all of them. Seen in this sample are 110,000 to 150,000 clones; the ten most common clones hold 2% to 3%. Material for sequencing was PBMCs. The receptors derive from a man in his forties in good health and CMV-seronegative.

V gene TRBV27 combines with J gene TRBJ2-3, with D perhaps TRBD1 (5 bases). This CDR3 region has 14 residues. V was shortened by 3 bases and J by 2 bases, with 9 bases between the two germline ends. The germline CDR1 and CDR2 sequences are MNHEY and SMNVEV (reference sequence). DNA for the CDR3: TGTGCCAGCAGTTTCCAGGGCCCCACAGATACGCAGTATTTT. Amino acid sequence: CASSFQGPTDTQYF.

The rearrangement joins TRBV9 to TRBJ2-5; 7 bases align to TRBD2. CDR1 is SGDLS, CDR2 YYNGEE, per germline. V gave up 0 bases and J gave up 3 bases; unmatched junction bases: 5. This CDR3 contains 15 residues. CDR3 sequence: CASSVGSLAEETQYF. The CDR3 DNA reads TGTGCCAGCAGCGTAGGATCCCTAGCGGAAGAGACCCAGTACTTC.

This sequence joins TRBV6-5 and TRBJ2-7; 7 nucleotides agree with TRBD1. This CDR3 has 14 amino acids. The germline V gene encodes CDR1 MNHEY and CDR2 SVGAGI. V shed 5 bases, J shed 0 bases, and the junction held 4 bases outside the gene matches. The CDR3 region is CASSKQGISYEQYF. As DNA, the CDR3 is TGTGCCAGCAGTAAACAGGGGATCTCCTACGAGCAGTACTTC.

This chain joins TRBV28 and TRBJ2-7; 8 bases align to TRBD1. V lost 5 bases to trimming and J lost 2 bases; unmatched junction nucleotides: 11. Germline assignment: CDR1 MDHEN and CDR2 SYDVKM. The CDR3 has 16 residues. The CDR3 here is CASSPLDRDGAYEQYF. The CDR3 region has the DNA TGTGCCAGCAGTCCATTGGACAGGGACGGAGCCTACGAGCAGTACTTC.

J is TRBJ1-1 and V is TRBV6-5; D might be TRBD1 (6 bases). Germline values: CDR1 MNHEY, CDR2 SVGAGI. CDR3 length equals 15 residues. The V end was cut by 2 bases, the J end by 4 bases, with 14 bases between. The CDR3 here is CASSYQGWGGTEAFF. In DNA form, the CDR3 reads TGTGCCAGCAGTTACCAGGGGTGGGGGGGCACTGAAGCTTTCTTT.

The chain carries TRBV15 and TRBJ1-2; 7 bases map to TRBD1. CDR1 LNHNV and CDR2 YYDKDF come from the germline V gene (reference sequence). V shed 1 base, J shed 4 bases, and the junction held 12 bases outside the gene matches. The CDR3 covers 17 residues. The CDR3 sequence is CATSRAAVRQGGYGYTF. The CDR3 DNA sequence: TGTGCCACCAGCAGAGCCGCGGTGAGACAGGGTGGCTATGGCTACACCTTC.

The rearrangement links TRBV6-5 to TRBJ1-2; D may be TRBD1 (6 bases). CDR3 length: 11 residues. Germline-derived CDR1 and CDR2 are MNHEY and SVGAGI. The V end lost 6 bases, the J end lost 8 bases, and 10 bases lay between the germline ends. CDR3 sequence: CASRQGGGYTF. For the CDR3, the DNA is TGTGCCAGCAGACAGGGCGGGGGCTACACCTTC.